This TCR beta chain was sequenced in a study of blood T cell repertoires in COVID-19. Study-wide background: PBMCs, B-cell-depleted T cells, or T cells were the source of the cDNA or gDNA that made up the material.

CDR1 is MGHRA and CDR2 is YSYEKL in the germline V gene. This CDR3 is built from 14 residues. V was shortened by 0 bases and J by 13 bases, with 18 bases between the two germline ends. The assay was immunoSEQ multiplex PCR, and TCRdb's table has in-frame clones only and misses some. The sample carries under 300,000 clones, around 86% recorded once. The TCR sequence derives from a man between 50 and 59 years old with acute or convalescent COVID-19. This chain joins TRBV4-1 and TRBJ2-5; D perhaps matches TRBD1 (5 bases). Specimen: peripheral blood. The CDR3 bases are TGCGCCAGCAGCCAAGAAGGGGCACCGGGCCTCACGTACTTC. As protein: CASSQEGAPGLTYF.